The entry below gives a single T cell receptor beta chain sequence along with its context. Its antigen is unknown. Assay execution took place at the deep level. Several immunoSEQ plates held equal portions of the genomic DNA taken from each subset. Authors' analysis steps: Junction-only sequences produced by ImmunoSEQ had no quality scores, so filtering differed. Some clones are missing from TCRdb's copy, which holds only in-frame ones; the method was immunoSEQ multiplex PCR. V, J and clone size derive from that table, while D and trimming were established from the DNA sequence. Of over a million clones in the sample, roughly 95% were seen once. These data come from a study of shared clonotypes between healthy human individuals. Findings and limits, study-wide: Naive CD4 clonotype sharing across a handful of donors was about 5%.

The CDR3 loop spans 15 amino acids. Trimming took off 4 bases at V and 0 bases at J, with 9 bases between the two ends. In germline, CDR1 is MNHEY, CDR2 SVGAGI. Sequenced input: naive CD4+ T cells sorted from blood. Subset: CD45RA+ positively selected. The rearrangement uses TRBV6-5 and TRBJ1-4; TRBD1 might be the D (5 bases). The clonotype originates from a man in his thirties or forties in good health. CDR3 coding DNA: TGTGCCAGCAGTTGGGACCGGTCAACTAATGAAAAACTGTTTTTT. It codes for CASSWDRSTNEKLFF.